This TCR beta chain was retrieved from a study of T cell repertoires in cytomegalovirus infection. One entry per CDR3 protein, called by TCRdb with MiXCR from the reads. The profile covers approximately 350,000 distinct CDR3 sequences, with around a third appearing a single time and approximately 13% taken by the ten largest. Note on this clonotype: As yet, its antigen is unknown.

The germline V and J ends were trimmed by 4 bases and 0 bases, with 12 bases remaining between them. Germline CDR1 and CDR2: ENHRY and SYGVKD. The CDR3 is 15 residues long. This sequence originates from a human donor in good health (CMV status not recorded). Some clones in this sample may be carry-over from other donors' samples. The V and J genes are TRBV10-3 and TRBJ1-1; D unclear. This sample comprised cultured PBMCs, obtained from culture after CMV antigen stimulation. CDR3 residues: CAISADPAMNTEAFF. The CDR3 nucleotides are TGTGCCATCAGTGCCGATCCGGCAATGAACACTGAAGCTTTCTTT.